The text below deals with one TCR beta chain. In the original analysis: Using reference gene primer amplification, nucleated cell counts were estimated. Sequencing used immunoSEQ multiplex PCR; TCRdb keeps in-frame clones, though not all of them. V, J and clone size are those of that table, while D and trimming were read from the DNA. The sample has 66,000 or so clones, over 75% seen once. The sample originates from a study of blood T cell repertoires in COVID-19. As for the study in general: Samples of COVID-19 (acute and convalescent) were obtained from the United States, Italy and Spain.

Germline-derived CDR1 and CDR2 are MNHEY and SVGEGT. J lost 7 bases, V lost 5 bases, and 1 base had no gene match. The CDR3 covers 11 residues. The receptor was derived from a human donor in a cohort sampled during active COVID-19. The rearrangement joins TRBV6-2 or TRBV6-3 to TRBJ1-2, with 7 bases identical to TRBD1. The source material was peripheral blood. The CDR3: CASSRTGGYTF. The CDR3 DNA follows: TGTGCCAGCAGTAGGACAGGTGGCTACACCTTC.